The entry below describes one T cell receptor beta chain. The data were obtained in a study of T cells in tumors after PD-1 blockade. Study-level information: Excluded were patients with checkpoint blockade, immunosuppressants, or radiotherapy or other anti-cancer therapy within 4 weeks. Daily vismodegib 150 mg continued in a subset of anti-PD-1-treated patients.

The repertoire was sequenced with immunoSEQ multiplex PCR; TCRdb's copy has only in-frame clones and lacks some. The data contain approximately 13,000 clones, over 80% of them seen just once; the ten biggest clones take up more than 20%. The V gene's germline CDR1 is MNHEY and CDR2 SMNVEV (reference sequence). V was clipped by 4 bases and J by 3 bases; unmatched bases: 7. The CDR3 has 17 residues. Tumor or blood genomic DNA was sequenced, with inputs of about 600 ng to 6,500 ng. The sequences come from PBMCs, collected after anti-PD-1 treatment. This sequence joins TRBV27 and TRBJ2-4, with 12 bases fitting TRBD2. This receptor was obtained from a human donor with basal cell carcinoma. The CDR3 DNA reads as TGTGCCAGCAGTTCGACTAGCGGGGGCTTGGTCAAAAACATTCAGTACTTC. This codes for CASSSTSGGLVKNIQYF.